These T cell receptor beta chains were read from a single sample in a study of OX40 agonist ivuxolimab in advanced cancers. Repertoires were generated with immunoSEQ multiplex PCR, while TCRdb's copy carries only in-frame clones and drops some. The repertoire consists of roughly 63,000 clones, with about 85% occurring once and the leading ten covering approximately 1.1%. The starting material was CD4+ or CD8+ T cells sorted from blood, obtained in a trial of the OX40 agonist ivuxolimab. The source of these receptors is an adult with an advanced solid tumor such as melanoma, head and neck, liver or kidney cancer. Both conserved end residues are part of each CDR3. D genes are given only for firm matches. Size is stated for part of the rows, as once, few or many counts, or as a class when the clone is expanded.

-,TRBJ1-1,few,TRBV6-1,CASSDRGLPNTEAFF,TGTGCCAGCAGTGATAGGGGACTGCCGAACACTGAAGCTTTCTTT
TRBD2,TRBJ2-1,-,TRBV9,CASSAGLAGRYNEQFF,TGTGCCAGCAGCGCGGGACTAGCGGGCCGATACAATGAGCAGTTCTTC
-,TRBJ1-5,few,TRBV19,CASRSPGHDNQPQHF,TGTGCCAGTAGGTCACCGGGACACGACAATCAGCCCCAGCATTTT
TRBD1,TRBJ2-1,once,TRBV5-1,CASSFETGVNNEQFF,TGCGCCAGCAGCTTTGAGACAGGGGTGAACAATGAGCAGTTCTTC
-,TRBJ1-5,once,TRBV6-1,CASSEDWMVSGNQPQHF,TGTGCCAGCAGTGAAGATTGGATGGTGTCTGGCAATCAGCCCCAGCATTTT
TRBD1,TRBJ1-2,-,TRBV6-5,CASSRIQGAKGYTF,TGTGCCAGCAGTCGGATACAGGGGGCGAAAGGCTACACCTTC
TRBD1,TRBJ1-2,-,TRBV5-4,CASSPDRYGYTF,TGTGCCAGCAGCCCGGACAGGTATGGCTACACCTTC
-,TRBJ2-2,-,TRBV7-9,CASSLRGLNTGELFF,TGTGCCAGCAGCTTACGGGGGCTGAACACCGGGGAGCTGTTTTTT
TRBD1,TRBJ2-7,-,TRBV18,CASSPMGDRAYEQYF,TGTGCCAGCTCACCAATGGGGGACAGGGCCTACGAGCAGTACTTC
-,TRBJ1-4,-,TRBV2,CASSESRSPDEKLFF,TGTGCCAGCAGTGAAAGTCGCTCCCCCGATGAAAAACTGTTTTTT
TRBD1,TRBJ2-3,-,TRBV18,CASSPGQGANTQYF,TGTGCCAGCTCTCCCGGACAGGGGGCTAATACGCAGTATTTT
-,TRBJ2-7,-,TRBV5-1,CASSSIGLSGQYF,TGCGCCAGCAGCTCGATTGGACTGAGCGGGCAGTACTTC
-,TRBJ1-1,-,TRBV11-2,CASRIARSGTEAFF,TGTGCCAGCAGGATAGCTCGGAGTGGCACTGAAGCTTTCTTT
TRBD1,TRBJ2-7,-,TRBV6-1,CASTRQGSSYEQYF,TGTGCCAGCACGAGACAGGGAAGCTCCTACGAGCAGTACTTC
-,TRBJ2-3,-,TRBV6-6,CASSLSGFTDTQYF,TGTGCCAGCAGTCTAAGCGGGTTCACAGATACGCAGTATTTT
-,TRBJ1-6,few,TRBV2,CASSKERHSSYNSPLHF,TGTGCCAGCAGTAAAGAACGCCACAGCTCCTATAATTCACCCCTCCACTTT
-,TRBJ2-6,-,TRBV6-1,CASSQSSGANVLTF,TGTGCCAGCAGTCAAAGCTCTGGGGCCAACGTCCTGACTTTC
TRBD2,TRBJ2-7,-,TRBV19,CASSPPGGVWEQYF,TGTGCCAGTAGCCCCCCGGGGGGGGTTTGGGAGCAGTACTTC
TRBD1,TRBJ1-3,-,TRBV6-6,CASSSGTGLENTIYF,TGTGCCAGCAGTTCCGGGACAGGGCTGGAAAACACCATATATTTT
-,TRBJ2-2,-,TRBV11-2,CASSLVRNTGELFF,TGTGCCAGCAGCTTAGTTAGGAACACCGGGGAGCTGTTTTTT
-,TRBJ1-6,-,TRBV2,CASSVPNSPLHF,TGTGCCAGCAGTGTCCCTAATTCACCCCTCCACTTT
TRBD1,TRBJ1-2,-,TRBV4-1,CASTLKPGTVEGYTF,TGCGCCAGCACCCTTAAACCCGGGACAGTGGAAGGCTACACCTTC
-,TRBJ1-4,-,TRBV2,CASSPITTNEKLFF,TGTGCCAGCAGTCCGATCACAACTAATGAAAAACTGTTTTTT
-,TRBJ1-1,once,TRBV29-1,CSVANTEAFF,TGCAGCGTTGCTAACACTGAAGCTTTCTTT
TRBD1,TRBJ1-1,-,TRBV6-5,CASSSTGRVTEAFF,TGTGCCAGCAGTTCGACAGGGAGGGTAACTGAAGCTTTCTTT
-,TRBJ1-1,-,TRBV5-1,CASSLTGSGNTEAFF,TGCGCCAGCAGCTTGACAGGGTCAGGGAACACTGAAGCTTTCTTT
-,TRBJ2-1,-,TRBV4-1,CASSQDHQLRRFF,TGCGCCAGCAGCCAAGATCATCAGCTTAGGCGGTTCTTC
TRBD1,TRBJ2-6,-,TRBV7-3,CASTLRDRGRSGANVLTF,TGTGCCAGCACCCTCCGGGACAGGGGGCGATCTGGGGCCAACGTCCTGACTTTC
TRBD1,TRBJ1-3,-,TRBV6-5,CASRGTGVGNTIYF,TGTGCCAGCAGAGGGACAGGGGTTGGAAACACCATATATTTT
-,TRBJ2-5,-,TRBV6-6,CASSYSTPGMGETQYF,TGTGCCAGCAGTTACTCGACGCCAGGAATGGGAGAGACCCAGTACTTC
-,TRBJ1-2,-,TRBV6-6,CASSYNERGDYGYTF,TGTGCCAGCAGTTACAATGAACGGGGGGACTATGGCTACACCTTC
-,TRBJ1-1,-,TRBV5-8,CASSSGTPGAFF,TGTGCCAGCAGTTCTGGGACGCCTGGAGCTTTCTTT
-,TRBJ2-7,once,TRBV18,CASSVGGQTYEQYF,TGTGCCAGCTCTGTAGGGGGTCAAACCTACGAGCAGTACTTC
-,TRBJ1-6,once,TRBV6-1,CASIYRVSNSPLHF,TGTGCCAGCATTTACAGGGTGAGCAATTCACCCCTCCACTTT
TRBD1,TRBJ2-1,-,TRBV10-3,CAISLPTGRDNEQFF,TGTGCCATCAGCCTCCCGACAGGGCGGGACAATGAGCAGTTCTTC
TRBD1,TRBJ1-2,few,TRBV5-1,CASREAPRQGNYGYTF,TGCGCCAGCAGGGAGGCGCCGAGACAGGGAAACTATGGCTACACCTTC
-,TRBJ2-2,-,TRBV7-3,CASSSQGNTGELFF,TGTGCCAGCAGCTCCCAGGGGAACACCGGGGAGCTGTTTTTT
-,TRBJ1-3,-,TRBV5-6,CASSLATSGNTIYF,TGTGCCAGCAGCTTGGCTACTTCCGGAAACACCATATATTTT
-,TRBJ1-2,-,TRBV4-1,CASSPTLGDGTPYGYTF,TGCGCCAGCAGCCCGACGCTTGGAGATGGGACACCCTATGGCTACACCTTC
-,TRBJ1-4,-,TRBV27,CASSYRAVTNEKLFF,TGTGCCAGCAGTTATCGAGCAGTGACTAATGAAAAACTGTTTTTT
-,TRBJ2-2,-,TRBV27,CASSLLVRSTGELFF,TGTGCCAGCAGTTTATTAGTCAGAAGCACCGGGGAGCTGTTTTTT
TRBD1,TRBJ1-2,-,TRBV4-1,CASSQTGEVLYGYTF,TGCGCCAGCAGCCAGACAGGGGAGGTTCTCTATGGCTACACCTTC
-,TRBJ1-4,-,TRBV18,CASSTARYEKLFF,TGTGCCAGCTCAACCGCCAGGTACGAAAAACTGTTTTTT
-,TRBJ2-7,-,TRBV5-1,CASRDRTYEQYF,TGCGCCAGCCGTGACAGAACCTACGAGCAGTACTTC
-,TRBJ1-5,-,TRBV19,CASSIRQGNQPQHF,TGTGCCAGTAGTATAAGGCAGGGCAATCAGCCCCAGCATTTT
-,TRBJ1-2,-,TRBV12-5,CASGSGLGDSSYGYTF,TGTGCTAGTGGTTCAGGTTTGGGCGACAGTTCCTATGGCTACACCTTC
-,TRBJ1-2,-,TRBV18,CASSPGAGNYGYTF,TGTGCCAGCTCACCGGGTGCGGGAAACTATGGCTACACCTTC
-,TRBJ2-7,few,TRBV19,CASSWGEPTYEQYF,TGTGCCAGTAGTTGGGGGGAGCCCACCTACGAGCAGTACTTC
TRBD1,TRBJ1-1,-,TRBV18,CASSPLEGTGATEAFF,TGTGCCAGCTCACCACTGGAAGGGACAGGGGCGACTGAAGCTTTCTTT
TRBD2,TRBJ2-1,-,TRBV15,CATSRASGGLNEQFF,TGTGCCACCAGCAGAGCCAGCGGGGGCCTCAATGAGCAGTTCTTC
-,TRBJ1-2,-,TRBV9,CASSPRPFGDGYTF,TGTGCCAGCAGCCCCCGTCCCTTCGGGGATGGCTACACCTTC
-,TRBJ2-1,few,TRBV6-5,CASITRGGHQFF,TGTGCCAGCATCACGAGGGGGGGGCATCAGTTCTTC